This T cell receptor beta chain comes out of a study of control samples from healthy donors and cancer patients. The length of the CDR3 is 14 residues. Germline CDR1 and CDR2: SGHRS and YFSETQ. V gave up 1 base and J gave up 4 bases; unmatched junction bases: 0. Measured with immunoSEQ multiplex PCR; TCRdb has only the in-frame clones, and not every one. The data contain about 120,000 clones, around 87% of them singletons. Sequenced input: blood. The chain couples TRBV5-1 to TRBJ2-1; 9 bases match TRBD2. This TCR derives from a young man in good health. The CDR3 DNA reads TGCGCCAGCAGCTTGAGCGGGGGGTACAATGAGCAGTTCTTC. Residues: CASSLSGGYNEQFF.